These 3 T cell receptor beta chains were sequenced from one sample in a study of CD8 T cells in Susac syndrome. An input of roughly 0.45 to 1 ug of RNA was subjected to reverse transcription using random hexamers. TCRdb used MiXCR to reprocess the immunoSEQ multiplex PCR reads, holding one entry per CDR3 protein. The repertoire consists of 100,000 to 150,000 distinct CDR3 sequences, with about 95% occurring once and the leading ten covering roughly 0.087%. Material: CD4+ T cells from PBMCs. The origin of the receptors is a human donor in good health.

The genes are TRBV24-1 and TRBJ2-7; D might be TRBD1 or TRBD2, each matching 5 bases. CDR3 size: 15 residues. CDR1 KGHDR and CDR2 SFDVKD come from the germline V gene. The ends were cut back, 7 bases at V and 0 bases at J, with 15 bases in the middle. The CDR3 DNA sequence: TGTGCCACCAGGAGAGGGGACCCAAGCTCCTACGAGCAGTACTTC. This translates into CATRRGDPSSYEQYF.

This chain uses TRBV2 with TRBJ2-1; 12 bases are a match to TRBD2. Germline trimming cut 5 bases from V and 4 bases from J; bases unmatched to any gene: 3. The CDR3 is made up of 15 amino acids. Germline V gene data show CDR1 as SNHLY and CDR2 as FYNNEI. CDR3 coding DNA: TGTGCCAGCAGTCGAGGGACTAGCGGGTACAATGAGCAGTTCTTC. It translates to CASSRGTSGYNEQFF.

This chain joins TRBV6-1 and TRBJ2-1, with unresolved D. CDR1 and CDR2 from the germline V gene are MNHNS and SASEGT. The V and J ends lost 7 bases and 5 bases respectively, with 21 bases between them. The length of the CDR3 is 16 residues. The CDR3 DNA follows: TGTGCCAGCACCTACACTGACGGGCGGCCCCACAATGAGCAGTTCTTC. This codes for CASTYTDGRPHNEQFF.